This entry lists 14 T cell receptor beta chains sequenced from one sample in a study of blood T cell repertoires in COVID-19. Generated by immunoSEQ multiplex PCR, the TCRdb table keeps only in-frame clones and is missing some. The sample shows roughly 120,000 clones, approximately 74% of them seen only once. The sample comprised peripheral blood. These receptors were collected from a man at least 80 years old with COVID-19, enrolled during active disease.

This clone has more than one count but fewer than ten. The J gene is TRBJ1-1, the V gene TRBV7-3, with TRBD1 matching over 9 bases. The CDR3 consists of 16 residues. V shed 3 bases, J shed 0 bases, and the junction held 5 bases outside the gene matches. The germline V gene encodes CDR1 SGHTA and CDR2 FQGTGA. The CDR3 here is CASSFTGGLMNTEAFF. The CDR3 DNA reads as TGTGCCAGCAGCTTCACAGGGGGCTTAATGAACACTGAAGCTTTCTTT.

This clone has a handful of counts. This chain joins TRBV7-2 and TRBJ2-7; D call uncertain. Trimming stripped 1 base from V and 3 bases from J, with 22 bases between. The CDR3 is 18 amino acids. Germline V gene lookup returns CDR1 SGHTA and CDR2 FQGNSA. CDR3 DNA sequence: TGTGCCAGCAGCTTAGTTGGGCAGAAACCTTCCACCTACTACGAGCAGTACTTC. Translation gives CASSLVGQKPSTYYEQYF.

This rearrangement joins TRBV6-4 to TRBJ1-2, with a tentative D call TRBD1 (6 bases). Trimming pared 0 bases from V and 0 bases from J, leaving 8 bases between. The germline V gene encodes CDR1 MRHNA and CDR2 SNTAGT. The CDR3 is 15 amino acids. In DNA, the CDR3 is TGTGCCAGCAGTGACTCAGGGACAACTAACTATGGCTACACCTTC. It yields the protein CASSDSGTTNYGYTF.

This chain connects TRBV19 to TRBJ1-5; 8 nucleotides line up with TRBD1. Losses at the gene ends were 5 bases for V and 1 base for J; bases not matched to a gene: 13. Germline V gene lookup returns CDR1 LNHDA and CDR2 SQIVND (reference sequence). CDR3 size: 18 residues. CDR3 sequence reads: CASSPRPNRGESNQPQHF. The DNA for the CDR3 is TGTGCCAGTAGTCCCCGCCCCAACAGGGGGGAGAGCAATCAGCCCCAGCATTTT.

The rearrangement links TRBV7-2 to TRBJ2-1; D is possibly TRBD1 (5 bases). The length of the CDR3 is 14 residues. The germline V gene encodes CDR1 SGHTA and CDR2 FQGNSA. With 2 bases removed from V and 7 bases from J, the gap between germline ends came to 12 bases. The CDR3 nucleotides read TGTGCCAGCAGCTTATCCAGGGCACTGAATGAGCAGTTCTTC. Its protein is CASSLSRALNEQFF.

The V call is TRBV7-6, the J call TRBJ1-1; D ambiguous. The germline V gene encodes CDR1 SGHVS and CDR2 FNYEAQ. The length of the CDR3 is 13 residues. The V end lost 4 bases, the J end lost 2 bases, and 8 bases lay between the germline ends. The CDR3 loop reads CASSSLLNTEAFF. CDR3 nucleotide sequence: TGTGCCAGCAGCTCTCTCTTAAACACTGAAGCTTTCTTT.

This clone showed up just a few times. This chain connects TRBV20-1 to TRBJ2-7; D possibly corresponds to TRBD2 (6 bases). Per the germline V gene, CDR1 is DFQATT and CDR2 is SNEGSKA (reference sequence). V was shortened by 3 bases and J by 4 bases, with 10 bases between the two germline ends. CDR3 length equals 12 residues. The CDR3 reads CSASKDYYEQYF. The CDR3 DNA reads TGCAGTGCTAGTAAGGACTATTACGAGCAGTACTTC.

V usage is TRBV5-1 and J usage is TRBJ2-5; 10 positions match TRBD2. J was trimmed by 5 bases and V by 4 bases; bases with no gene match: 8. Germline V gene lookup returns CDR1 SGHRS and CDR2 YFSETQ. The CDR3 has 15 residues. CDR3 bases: TGCGCCAGCAGCCTGAGCGGGAGGGCCGAGGAGACCCAGTACTTC. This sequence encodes CASSLSGRAEETQYF.

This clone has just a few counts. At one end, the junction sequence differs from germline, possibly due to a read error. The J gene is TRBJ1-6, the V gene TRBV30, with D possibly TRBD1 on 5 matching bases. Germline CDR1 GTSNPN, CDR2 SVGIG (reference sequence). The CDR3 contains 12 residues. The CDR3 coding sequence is TGTGCCTGGAGTGTGCTCGACAGTAAGGCGATCTTT. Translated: CAWSVLDSKAIF. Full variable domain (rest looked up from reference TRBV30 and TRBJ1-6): SQTIHQWPATLVQPVGSPLSLECTVEGTSNPNLYWYRQAAGRGLQLLFYSVGIGQISSEVPQNLSASRPQDRQFILSSKKLLLSDSGFYLCAWSVLDSKAIFGNGTRLTVT.

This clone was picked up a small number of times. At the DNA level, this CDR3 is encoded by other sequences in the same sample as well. The CDR3 spells CATSRDGGGYTF. CDR3 DNA: TGTGCCACCAGCAGAGATGGGGGCGGCTACACCTTC. The genes are TRBV15 and TRBJ1-2; possible D gene TRBD1, 6 bases. Per the germline V gene, CDR1 is LNHNV and CDR2 is YYDKDF (reference sequence). Trimming took 0 bases from V and 8 from J, leaving 7 bases between them. This CDR3 has 12 residues.

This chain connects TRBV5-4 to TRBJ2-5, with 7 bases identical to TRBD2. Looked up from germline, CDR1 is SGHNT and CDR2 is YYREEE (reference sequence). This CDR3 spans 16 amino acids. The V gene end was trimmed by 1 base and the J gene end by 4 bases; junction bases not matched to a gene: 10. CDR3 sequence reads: CASSLFDPGGGETQYF. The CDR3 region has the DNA TGTGCCAGCAGCTTGTTCGATCCTGGGGGGGGAGAGACCCAGTACTTC.

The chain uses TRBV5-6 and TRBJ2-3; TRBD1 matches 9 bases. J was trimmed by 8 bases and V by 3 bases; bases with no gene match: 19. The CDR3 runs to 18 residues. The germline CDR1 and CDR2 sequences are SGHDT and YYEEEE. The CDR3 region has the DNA TGTGCCAGCAGCTCCGGGACAGGGCAAGGAGTACCCTCGGGTACGCAGTATTTT. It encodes CASSSGTGQGVPSGTQYF.

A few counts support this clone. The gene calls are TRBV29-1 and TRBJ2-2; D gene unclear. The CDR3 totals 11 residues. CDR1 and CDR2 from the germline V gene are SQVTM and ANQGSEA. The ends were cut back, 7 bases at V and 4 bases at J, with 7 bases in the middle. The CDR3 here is CSAYFTGELFF. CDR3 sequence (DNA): TGCAGCGCATATTTCACCGGGGAGCTGTTTTTT.

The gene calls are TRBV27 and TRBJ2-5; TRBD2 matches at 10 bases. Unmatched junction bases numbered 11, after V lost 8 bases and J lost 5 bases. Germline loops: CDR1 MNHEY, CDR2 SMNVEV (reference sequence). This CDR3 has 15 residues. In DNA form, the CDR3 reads TGTGCCAGCGCCAGCGGGAGGGCCTCGTGGGAGACCCAGTACTTC. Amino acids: CASASGRASWETQYF.